Each of the 11 T cell receptor beta chains below was sequenced from the same sample in a study of follicular helper T cells after annual influenza vaccination. Time point given: 2014-2015 season, pre-vaccination. Generated by immunoSEQ multiplex PCR, the TCRdb table keeps only in-frame clones and is missing some. This sample has approximately 30,000 clones, with about 82% found just once. The sample was CXCR5+ CD38- circulating T follicular helper cells from blood, taken on the day of influenza vaccination. Subset: circulating Tfh, non-naive CD4+CXCR5+PD-1+ (ICOS+CD38+ or ICOS-CD38-). All receptors derive from an adult who received the influenza vaccine.

The chain links TRBV15 to TRBJ2-5; D is possibly TRBD1 (5 bases). Trimming removed 0 bases from V and 5 bases from J, with 7 bases in between. The CDR3 loop spans 13 amino acids. Germline CDR1 LNHNV, CDR2 YYDKDF (reference sequence). This CDR3 is CATSRDQGETQYF. The DNA for the CDR3 is TGTGCCACCAGCAGAGATCAGGGCGAGACCCAGTACTTC.

In this sample, this clone turned up a few times. This chain joins TRBV7-9 and TRBJ2-5; no clear D. The J call may be in error: the DNA end matches TRBJ2-7 better. This CDR3 has 12 residues. Germline V lookup: CDR1 SEHNR, CDR2 FQNEAQ (reference sequence). The CDR3 nucleotides are TGTGCCAGCAGCTTAGACAACTACGAGCAGTACTTC. Translated, it gives CASSLDNYEQYF.

The V and J genes are TRBV9 and TRBJ2-5, with 12 bases that match TRBD2. V dropped 3 bases and J dropped 4; count of bases not matched to a gene: 1. Germline assignment: CDR1 SGDLS and CDR2 YYNGEE. The CDR3 extends over 14 amino acids. CDR3 region: CASSAGLAGETQYF. CDR3 DNA sequence: TGTGCCAGCAGCGCGGGACTAGCGGGAGAGACCCAGTACTTC. The whole variable domain, filled in from reference TRBV9 and TRBJ2-5, reads DSGVTQTPKHLITATGQRVTLRCSPRSGDLSVYWYQQSLDQGLQFLIQYYNGEERAKGNILERFSAQQFPDLHSELNLSSLELGDSALYFCASSAGLAGETQYFGPGTRLLVL.

This clone came up once. DNA for the CDR3: TGTGCCAGCAGTTACTCCCCCTCCCGGGAGCAAGAGACCCAGTACTTC. Translating gives CASSYSPSREQETQYF. The chain carries TRBV6-6 and TRBJ2-5; possible D gene TRBD2, 6 bases. From germline, CDR1 is MNHNY and CDR2 SVGAGI (reference sequence). Between the trimmed V and J ends, which lost 0 bases and 2 bases, there was a span of 13 bases. The CDR3 spans 16 residues.

This clone was found once. The rearrangement links TRBV7-2 to TRBJ2-1; a weak D match, TRBD2 (6 bases). The V and J ends lost 5 bases and 9 bases respectively, with 17 bases between them. The CDR3 is made up of 14 amino acids. Germline lookup yields CDR1 SGHTA and CDR2 FQGNSA. The CDR3 bases are TGTGCCAGCAGCCCGTCACACGGGAGCTCTGAGCAGTTCTTC. This encodes CASSPSHGSSEQFF.

The chain is built from TRBV2 and TRBJ1-2, with 8 bases that match TRBD1. The germline V gene has CDR1 SNHLY and CDR2 FYNNEI. V trimming: 8 bases; J trimming: 6 bases; junction bases outside the gene matches: 11. The CDR3 runs to 14 residues. The CDR3 sequence is CASSPDRVKHGYTF. In nucleotides, the CDR3 is TGTGCCAGCTCCCCGGACAGGGTTAAGCATGGCTACACCTTC.

This chain uses TRBV6-4 with TRBJ2-7, with D unclear. This CDR3 is 12 amino acids long. Trimming cost V 8 bases and J 2 bases, with 10 bases left between them. The germline V gene has CDR1 MRHNA and CDR2 SNTAGT. The CDR3 sequence is CASRSGTYEQYF. Here the CDR3 DNA reads TGTGCCAGCCGTAGTGGTACCTACGAGCAGTACTTC.

This clone was detected a few times. The chain is built from TRBV9 and TRBJ2-5, with a possible D match to TRBD1 (5 bases). The CDR3 loop spans 13 amino acids. Germline V gene lookup returns CDR1 SGDLS and CDR2 YYNGEE. The germline V and J ends were trimmed by 2 bases and 5 bases, with 10 bases remaining between them. In DNA, the CDR3 is TGTGCCAGCAGCGTGACAGTGTGGGAGACCCAGTACTTC. Its protein product is CASSVTVWETQYF.

The CDR3 loop is CASSPGGTGVTYEQYF. CDR3 in DNA: TGTGCCAGCTCACCGGGAGGGACAGGGGTGACCTACGAGCAGTACTTC. The chain links TRBV18 to TRBJ2-7; TRBD1 agrees at 10 bases. CDR1 and CDR2 (germline): KGHSH, LQKENI. The CDR3 totals 16 residues. J was trimmed by 2 bases and V by 3 bases; bases with no gene match: 7.

This sequence joins TRBV19 and TRBJ2-3, with TRBD2 identical over 11 bases. This CDR3 is built from 16 residues. V lost 3 bases to trimming and J lost 2 bases; unmatched junction nucleotides: 4. Germline lookup yields CDR1 LNHDA and CDR2 SQIVND (reference sequence). The chain's CDR3 is CASSIRSGGATDTQYF. CDR3 nucleotide sequence: TGTGCCAGTAGTATCCGTAGCGGGGGGGCCACAGATACGCAGTATTTT. Full variable domain (remainder filled in from reference TRBV19 and TRBJ2-3): DGGITQSPKYLFRKEGQNVTLSCEQNLNHDAMYWYRQDPGQGLRLIYYSQIVNDFQKGDIAEGYSVSREKKESFPLTVTSAQKNPTAFYLCASSIRSGGATDTQYFGPGTRLTVL.

The gene calls are TRBV9 and TRBJ2-1, with D maybe TRBD2 (6 bases). Germline CDR1 is SGDLS and CDR2 is YYNGEE. The CDR3 length is 14 residues. V lost 8 bases to trimming and J lost 7 bases, with 19 bases between them. Here the CDR3 reads CASGVRLVSNEQFF. The CDR3 nucleotides are TGTGCCAGTGGGGTTCGACTAGTATCGAATGAGCAGTTCTTC.